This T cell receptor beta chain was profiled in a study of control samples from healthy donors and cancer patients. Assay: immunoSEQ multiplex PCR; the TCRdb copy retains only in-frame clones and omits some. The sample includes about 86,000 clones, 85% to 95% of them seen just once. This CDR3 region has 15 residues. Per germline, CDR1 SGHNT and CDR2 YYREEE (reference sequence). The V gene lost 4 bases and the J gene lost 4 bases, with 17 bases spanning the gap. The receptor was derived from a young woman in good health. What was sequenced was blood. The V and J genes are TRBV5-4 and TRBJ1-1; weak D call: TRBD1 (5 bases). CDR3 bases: TGTGCCAGCAGCCAACTGACGGGGGGAGGCACTGAAGCTTTCTTT. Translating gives CASSQLTGGGTEAFF. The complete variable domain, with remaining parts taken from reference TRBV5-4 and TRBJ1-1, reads ETGVTQSPTHLIKTRGQQVTLRCSSQSGHNTVSWYQQALGQGPQFIFQYYREEENGRGNFPPRFSGLQFPNYSSELNVNALELDDSALYLCASSQLTGGGTEAFFGQGTRLTVV.